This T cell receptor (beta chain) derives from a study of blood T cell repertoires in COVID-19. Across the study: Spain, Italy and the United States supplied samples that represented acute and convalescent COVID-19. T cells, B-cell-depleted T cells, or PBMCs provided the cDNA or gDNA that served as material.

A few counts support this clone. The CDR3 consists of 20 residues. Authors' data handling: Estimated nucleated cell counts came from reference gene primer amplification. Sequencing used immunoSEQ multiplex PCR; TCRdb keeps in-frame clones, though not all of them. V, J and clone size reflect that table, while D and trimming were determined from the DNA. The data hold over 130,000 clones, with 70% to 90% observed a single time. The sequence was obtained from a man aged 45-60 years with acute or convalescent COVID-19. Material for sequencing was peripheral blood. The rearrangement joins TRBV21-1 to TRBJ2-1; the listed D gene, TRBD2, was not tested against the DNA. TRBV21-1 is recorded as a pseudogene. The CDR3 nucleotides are TGTGCCAGCAGCAAAGGCGCAGGGAGGACTAGCGGGGGCCGTAATTATAAGCAGTTCTTC. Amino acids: CASSKGAGRTSGGRNYKQFF.